This TCR beta chain was profiled in a study of response to subunit inactivated influenza vaccine. Germline V lookup: CDR1 LNHDA, CDR2 SQIVND (reference sequence). Trimming shortened V by 6 bases and J by 3 bases, and 9 bases separated the two germline ends. The CDR3 sequence is 12 residues long. This clonotype was recorded a few times. Its target is unknown. TCRdb re-analysed the RT-PCR reads in MiXCR, keeping a single row per CDR3 protein. The sample holds around 530,000 distinct CDR3 sequences, around 11% seen once. Findings of the study overall: The authors offered the suggestion that each seasonal influenza vaccination recruits few new T cells.

The genes are TRBV19 and TRBJ2-7; no clear D. This sequence was found in a man in his fifties who received an inactivated influenza vaccine. The material was PBMCs from blood, obtained on the day of vaccination. CDR3 DNA: TGTGCCAGTAGGGGTAAGAACTACGAGCAGTACTTC. Its protein product is CASRGKNYEQYF.